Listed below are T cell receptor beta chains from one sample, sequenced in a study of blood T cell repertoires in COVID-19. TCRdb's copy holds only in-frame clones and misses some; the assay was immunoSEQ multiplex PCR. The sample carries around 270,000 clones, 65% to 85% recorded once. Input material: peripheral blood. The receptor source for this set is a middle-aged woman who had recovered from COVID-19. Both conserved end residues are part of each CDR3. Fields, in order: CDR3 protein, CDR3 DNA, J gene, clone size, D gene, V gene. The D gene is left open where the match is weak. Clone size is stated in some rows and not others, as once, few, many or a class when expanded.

CDR3aa: CASSLPGGPGNTIYF; CDR3nt: TGCGCCAGCAGCCTCCCCGGGGGGCCTGGAAACACCATATATTTT; j_gene: TRBJ1-3; abundance: medium-sized; d_gene: .; v_gene: TRBV4-1
CDR3aa: CASSHWPGGPPDTQYF; CDR3nt: TGTGCCAGCTCCCATTGGCCGGGGGGCCCCCCCGATACGCAGTATTTT; j_gene: TRBJ2-3; abundance: .; d_gene: .; v_gene: TRBV28
CDR3aa: CASRPDGNNSPLHF; CDR3nt: TGTGCCAGTAGGCCGGACGGGAATAATTCACCCCTCCACTTT; j_gene: TRBJ1-6; abundance: few; d_gene: .; v_gene: TRBV19
CDR3aa: CASSGQTGAFTDTQYF; CDR3nt: TGTGCCAGCAGCGGGCAGACAGGGGCCTTCACAGATACGCAGTATTTT; j_gene: TRBJ2-3; abundance: .; d_gene: TRBD1; v_gene: TRBV4-2
CDR3aa: CASSKGTSGANWEETQYF; CDR3nt: TGTGCCAGCAGCAAAGGGACTAGCGGGGCCAACTGGGAAGAGACCCAGTACTTC; j_gene: TRBJ2-5; abundance: .; d_gene: .; v_gene: TRBV21-1
CDR3aa: CAWSVGGTNTGELFF; CDR3nt: TGTGCCTGGAGTGTAGGGGGCACTAACACCGGGGAGCTGTTTTTT; j_gene: TRBJ2-2; abundance: .; d_gene: TRBD1; v_gene: TRBV30
CDR3aa: CASSLIMAAGQAVSGNTIYF; CDR3nt: TGTGCCAGCAGTTTAATTATGGCTGCGGGCCAGGCCGTCTCTGGAAACACCATATATTTT; j_gene: TRBJ1-3; abundance: .; d_gene: .; v_gene: TRBV28
CDR3aa: CASGQFYEQYF; CDR3nt: TGTGCCAGCGGGCAGTTCTACGAGCAGTACTTC; j_gene: TRBJ2-7; abundance: .; d_gene: .; v_gene: TRBV14
CDR3aa: CATGGSYTGELFF; CDR3nt: TGTGCCACGGGGGGGTCTTACACCGGGGAGCTGTTTTTT; j_gene: TRBJ2-2; abundance: .; d_gene: TRBD2; v_gene: TRBV28
CDR3aa: CSGLAYNEQFF; CDR3nt: TGCAGTGGTCTAGCCTACAATGAGCAGTTCTTC; j_gene: TRBJ2-1; abundance: .; d_gene: .; v_gene: TRBV20-1
CDR3aa: CASSVPNQGDYGYTF; CDR3nt: TGTGCCAGCAGCGTACCTAATCAGGGGGACTATGGCTACACCTTC; j_gene: TRBJ1-2; abundance: .; d_gene: TRBD1; v_gene: TRBV5-4
CDR3aa: CASSETIWQGETQYF; CDR3nt: TGTGCCAGCAGTGAAACAATATGGCAGGGGGAGACCCAGTACTTC; j_gene: TRBJ2-5; abundance: .; d_gene: .; v_gene: TRBV2
CDR3aa: CASRETGYGYTF; CDR3nt: TGTGCCAGTAGGGAGACAGGGTATGGCTACACCTTC; j_gene: TRBJ1-2; abundance: .; d_gene: TRBD1; v_gene: TRBV19
CDR3aa: CASSEGVWTGGLYTEAFF; CDR3nt: TGCGCCAGCAGCGAAGGAGTTTGGACAGGGGGATTGTACACTGAAGCTTTCTTT; j_gene: TRBJ1-1; abundance: once; d_gene: TRBD1; v_gene: TRBV5-1
CDR3aa: CASRWTGDEQYF; CDR3nt: TGTGCCAGCAGATGGACAGGGGACGAGCAGTACTTC; j_gene: TRBJ2-7; abundance: .; d_gene: TRBD1; v_gene: TRBV2
CDR3aa: CASSYRELTEAFF; CDR3nt: TGTGCCAGCAGTTACAGGGAGCTCACTGAAGCTTTCTTT; j_gene: TRBJ1-1; abundance: .; d_gene: .; v_gene: TRBV6-2/TRBV6-3
CDR3aa: CASSNWDSGTNTGELFF; CDR3nt: TGTGCCAGCAGCAATTGGGACAGTGGGACGAACACCGGGGAGCTGTTTTTT; j_gene: TRBJ2-2; abundance: .; d_gene: TRBD1; v_gene: TRBV28
CDR3aa: CASSARTGGGQPQHF; CDR3nt: TGTGCCAGCAGCGCTAGGACAGGGGGAGGGCAGCCCCAGCATTTT; j_gene: TRBJ1-5; abundance: .; d_gene: TRBD1; v_gene: TRBV7-2
CDR3aa: CASSLDSGPYGYTF; CDR3nt: TGTGCCAGCAGCTTGGATAGCGGGCCCTATGGCTACACCTTC; j_gene: TRBJ1-2; abundance: .; d_gene: .; v_gene: TRBV5-6
CDR3aa: CASSSQGAEQPQHF; CDR3nt: TGTGCCAGCAGTTCGCAGGGGGCTGAACAGCCCCAGCATTTT; j_gene: TRBJ1-5; abundance: .; d_gene: TRBD1; v_gene: TRBV27
CDR3aa: CASSVGPDSSYEQYF; CDR3nt: TGTGCCAGCAGCGTAGGTCCTGACAGTTCCTACGAGCAGTACTTC; j_gene: TRBJ2-7; abundance: .; d_gene: .; v_gene: TRBV9
CDR3aa: CASSLYRGLNYEQYF; CDR3nt: TGTGCCAGCAGCTTATATAGGGGGCTAAACTACGAGCAGTACTTC; j_gene: TRBJ2-7; abundance: once; d_gene: TRBD1; v_gene: TRBV7-9
CDR3aa: CASSLEGAGNTGELFF; CDR3nt: TGTGCCAGCAGCTTAGAGGGGGCCGGGAACACCGGGGAGCTGTTTTTT; j_gene: TRBJ2-2; abundance: few; d_gene: TRBD1; v_gene: TRBV7-9
CDR3aa: CASSQDRDTVNTGELFF; CDR3nt: TGTGCCAGCAGCCAAGATAGGGACACGGTAAACACCGGGGAGCTGTTTTTT; j_gene: TRBJ2-2; abundance: .; d_gene: .; v_gene: TRBV3-1/TRBV3-2
CDR3aa: CASSHWGGAGELFF; CDR3nt: TGTGCCAGCAGCCACTGGGGGGGCGCCGGGGAGCTGTTTTTT; j_gene: TRBJ2-2; abundance: once; d_gene: .; v_gene: TRBV14
CDR3aa: CASSQLTFRDRNYEQYF; CDR3nt: TGCGCCAGCAGCCAACTAACGTTCAGGGACAGAAATTACGAGCAGTACTTC; j_gene: TRBJ2-7; abundance: .; d_gene: TRBD1; v_gene: TRBV4-1
CDR3aa: CASSEFRTGNGNTIYF; CDR3nt: TGTGCCAGCAGTGAATTCAGGACAGGGAACGGAAACACCATATATTTT; j_gene: TRBJ1-3; abundance: few; d_gene: TRBD1; v_gene: TRBV6-1
CDR3aa: CASSPHQGAAGNTIYF; CDR3nt: TGTGCCAGCAGCCCCCACCAAGGGGCCGCTGGAAACACCATATATTTT; j_gene: TRBJ1-3; abundance: .; d_gene: .; v_gene: TRBV7-2
CDR3aa: CASSPVGAVNTEAFF; CDR3nt: TGTGCCAGCTCACCGGTAGGGGCCGTGAACACTGAAGCTTTCTTT; j_gene: TRBJ1-1; abundance: .; d_gene: .; v_gene: TRBV18
CDR3aa: CASSYSTRGFYGYTF; CDR3nt: TGTGCCAGCAGTTACTCAACCAGGGGATTCTATGGCTACACCTTC; j_gene: TRBJ1-2; abundance: .; d_gene: .; v_gene: TRBV6-5
CDR3aa: CASSEGQSSYEQYF; CDR3nt: TGTGCCAGCAGCGAGGGACAGAGCTCCTACGAGCAGTACTTC; j_gene: TRBJ2-7; abundance: .; d_gene: TRBD1; v_gene: TRBV5-6
CDR3aa: CASSETGGTGNTIYF; CDR3nt: TGTGCCAGCAGTGAAACAGGGGGCACTGGAAACACCATATATTTT; j_gene: TRBJ1-3; abundance: .; d_gene: TRBD1; v_gene: TRBV25-1
CDR3aa: CASRPGPGGRQPQHF; CDR3nt: TGTGCCAGCAGGCCCGGGCCAGGGGGCAGACAGCCCCAGCATTTT; j_gene: TRBJ1-5; abundance: .; d_gene: TRBD1; v_gene: TRBV28
CDR3aa: CASRGQGGNSPLHF; CDR3nt: TGTGCCAGCAGGGGACAGGGGGGAAATTCACCCCTCCACTTT; j_gene: TRBJ1-6; abundance: .; d_gene: TRBD1; v_gene: TRBV6-5
CDR3aa: CASVPGQGTGAFF; CDR3nt: TGTGCCAGCGTCCCGGGACAGGGGACCGGGGCTTTCTTT; j_gene: TRBJ1-1; abundance: .; d_gene: TRBD1; v_gene: TRBV28
CDR3aa: CASSEIDRGFFGEQFF; CDR3nt: TGTGCCAGCAGCGAGATCGACAGGGGATTCTTTGGTGAGCAGTTCTTC; j_gene: TRBJ2-1; abundance: .; d_gene: TRBD1; v_gene: TRBV3-1/TRBV3-2
CDR3aa: CASSQDRGRNQPQHF; CDR3nt: TGTGCCAGCAGCCAAGATCGGGGGAGAAATCAGCCCCAGCATTTT; j_gene: TRBJ1-5; abundance: once; d_gene: .; v_gene: TRBV3-1/TRBV3-2
CDR3aa: CASSQEYGTAYQPQHF; CDR3nt: TGCGCCAGCAGCCAAGAATACGGGACAGCGTATCAGCCCCAGCATTTT; j_gene: TRBJ1-5; abundance: few; d_gene: TRBD1; v_gene: TRBV4-1
CDR3aa: CASSLEADTEAFF; CDR3nt: TGCGCCAGCAGCTTGGAGGCGGACACTGAAGCTTTCTTT; j_gene: TRBJ1-1; abundance: .; d_gene: .; v_gene: TRBV5-1
CDR3aa: CASSQGPRLGSNQPQHF; CDR3nt: TGCGCCAGCAGCCAAGGCCCCAGATTGGGCTCCAATCAGCCCCAGCATTTT; j_gene: TRBJ1-5; abundance: .; d_gene: .; v_gene: TRBV4-1
CDR3aa: CASSLVGGGKGEQFF; CDR3nt: TGCGCCAGCAGCTTGGTAGGCGGGGGGAAGGGTGAGCAGTTCTTC; j_gene: TRBJ2-1; abundance: .; d_gene: TRBD2; v_gene: TRBV5-1
CDR3aa: CASSISQGGTEAFF; CDR3nt: TGTGCCAGTAGTATAAGCCAGGGGGGCACTGAAGCTTTCTTT; j_gene: TRBJ1-1; abundance: .; d_gene: TRBD1; v_gene: TRBV19
CDR3aa: CASSFTGLSNQPQHF; CDR3nt: TGTGCCAGCAGCTTCACAGGGCTTTCCAATCAGCCCCAGCATTTT; j_gene: TRBJ1-5; abundance: .; d_gene: .; v_gene: TRBV7-2
CDR3aa: CASSPGQGIPHGEQFF; CDR3nt: TGTGCCAGCAGTCCGGGACAGGGAATACCTCACGGTGAGCAGTTCTTC; j_gene: TRBJ2-1; abundance: .; d_gene: TRBD1; v_gene: TRBV27
CDR3aa: CATSRGRATNEKLFF; CDR3nt: TGTGCCACCAGCAGAGGACGGGCAACTAATGAAAAACTGTTTTTT; j_gene: TRBJ1-4; abundance: .; d_gene: .; v_gene: TRBV15
CDR3aa: CASSEDADQPQHF; CDR3nt: TGCGCCAGCAGTGAGGATGCGGATCAGCCCCAGCATTTT; j_gene: TRBJ1-5; abundance: .; d_gene: .; v_gene: TRBV10-1
CDR3aa: CAWRILSDNRIPAFF; CDR3nt: TGTGCCTGGAGAATATTATCGGACAACCGAATTCCAGCTTTCTTT; j_gene: TRBJ1-1; abundance: .; d_gene: .; v_gene: TRBV30
CDR3aa: CASILRRDRGLHEQFF; CDR3nt: TGTGCCAGCATCTTACGCCGGGACAGGGGCCTTCATGAGCAGTTCTTC; j_gene: TRBJ2-1; abundance: once; d_gene: TRBD1; v_gene: TRBV7-9
CDR3aa: CASSTVSNQPQHF; CDR3nt: TGTGCCAGTAGTACGGTTAGCAATCAGCCCCAGCATTTT; j_gene: TRBJ1-5; abundance: .; d_gene: .; v_gene: TRBV19
CDR3aa: CASSSGQGEIDTQYF; CDR3nt: TGTGCCAGCAGCTCGGGACAGGGTGAGATAGATACGCAGTATTTT; j_gene: TRBJ2-3; abundance: .; d_gene: TRBD1; v_gene: TRBV7-7
CDR3aa: CASSLTQGASGGYTF; CDR3nt: TGTGCCAGCAGCCTAACACAGGGGGCCTCCGGTGGCTACACCTTC; j_gene: TRBJ1-2; abundance: .; d_gene: TRBD1; v_gene: TRBV5-4
CDR3aa: CSVLPSPNQPQHF; CDR3nt: TGCAGCGTGCTACCCTCTCCCAATCAGCCCCAGCATTTT; j_gene: TRBJ1-5; abundance: .; d_gene: .; v_gene: TRBV29-1
CDR3aa: CSASRGSSYNEQFF; CDR3nt: TGCAGTGCTAGTCGGGGGAGCTCCTACAATGAGCAGTTCTTC; j_gene: TRBJ2-1; abundance: once; d_gene: .; v_gene: TRBV20-1
CDR3aa: CASSPSGASGANVLTF; CDR3nt: TGTGCCAGCTCACCATCCGGAGCCTCTGGGGCCAACGTCCTGACTTTC; j_gene: TRBJ2-6; abundance: .; d_gene: .; v_gene: TRBV18